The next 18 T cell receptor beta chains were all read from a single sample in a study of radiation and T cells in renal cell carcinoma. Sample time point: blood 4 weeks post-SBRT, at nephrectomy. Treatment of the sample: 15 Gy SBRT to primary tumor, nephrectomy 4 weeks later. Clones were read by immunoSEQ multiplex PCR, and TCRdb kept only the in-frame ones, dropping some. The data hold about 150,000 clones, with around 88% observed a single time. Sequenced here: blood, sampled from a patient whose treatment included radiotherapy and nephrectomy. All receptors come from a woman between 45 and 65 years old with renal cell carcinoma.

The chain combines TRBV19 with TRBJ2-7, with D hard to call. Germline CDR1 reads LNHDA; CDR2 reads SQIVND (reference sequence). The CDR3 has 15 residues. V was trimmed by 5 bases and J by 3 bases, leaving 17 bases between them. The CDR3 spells CASSPQRRSRYEQYF. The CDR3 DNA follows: TGTGCCAGTAGTCCCCAGAGAAGGAGTCGCTACGAGCAGTACTTC. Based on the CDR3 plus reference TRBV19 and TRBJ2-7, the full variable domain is DGGITQSPKYLFRKEGQNVTLSCEQNLNHDAMYWYRQDPGQGLRLIYYSQIVNDFQKGDIAEGYSVSREKKESFPLTVTSAQKNPTAFYLCASSPQRRSRYEQYFGPGTRLTVT.

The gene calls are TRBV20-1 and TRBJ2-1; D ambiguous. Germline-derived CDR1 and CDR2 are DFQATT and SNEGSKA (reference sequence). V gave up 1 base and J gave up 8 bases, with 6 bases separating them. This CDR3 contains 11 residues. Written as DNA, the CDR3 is TGCAGTGCTAGAGCAGTCTATGAGCAGTTCTTC. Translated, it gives CSARAVYEQFF.

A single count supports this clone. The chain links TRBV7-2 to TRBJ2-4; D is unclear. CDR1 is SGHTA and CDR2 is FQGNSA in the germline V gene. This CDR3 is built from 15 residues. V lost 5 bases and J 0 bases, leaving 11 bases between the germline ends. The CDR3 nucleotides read TGTGCCAGCAGCCCGCGGACCGCAGCCAAAAACATTCAGTACTTC. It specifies CASSPRTAAKNIQYF.

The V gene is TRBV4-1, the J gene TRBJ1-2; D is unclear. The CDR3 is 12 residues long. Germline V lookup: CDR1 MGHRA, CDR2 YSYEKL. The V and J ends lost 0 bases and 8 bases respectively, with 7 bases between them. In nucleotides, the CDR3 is TGCGCCAGCAGCCAAGATTTCGAGGGCTACACCTTC. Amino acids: CASSQDFEGYTF.

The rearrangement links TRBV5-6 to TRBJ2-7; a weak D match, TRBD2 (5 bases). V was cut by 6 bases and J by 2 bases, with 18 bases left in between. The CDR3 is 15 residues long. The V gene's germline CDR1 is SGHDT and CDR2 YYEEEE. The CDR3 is CASTLFGSATYEQYF. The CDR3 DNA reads TGTGCCAGCACCCTGTTTGGTAGCGCGACCTACGAGCAGTACTTC.

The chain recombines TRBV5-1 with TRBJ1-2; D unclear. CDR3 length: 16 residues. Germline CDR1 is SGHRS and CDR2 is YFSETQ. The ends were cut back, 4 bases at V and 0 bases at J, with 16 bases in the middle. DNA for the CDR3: TGCGCCAGCAGCGCGAGCGTCGGCCTTTCTAACTATGGCTACACCTTC. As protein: CASSASVGLSNYGYTF.

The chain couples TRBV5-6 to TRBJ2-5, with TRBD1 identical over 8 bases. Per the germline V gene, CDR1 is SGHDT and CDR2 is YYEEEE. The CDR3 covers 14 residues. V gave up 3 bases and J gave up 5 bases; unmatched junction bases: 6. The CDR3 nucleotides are TGTGCCAGCAGCTCCTGGACAGGGTTGGAGACCCAGTACTTC. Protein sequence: CASSSWTGLETQYF.

CDR3 in DNA: TGTGCCAGCAGCTCGAACAACTTGTACAATGAGCAGTTCTTC. Protein sequence: CASSSNNLYNEQFF. This chain links TRBV7-6 with TRBJ2-1; D call uncertain. Germline assignment: CDR1 SGHVS and CDR2 FNYEAQ. The CDR3 extends over 14 amino acids. Between the trimmed V and J ends, which lost 4 bases and 4 bases, there was a span of 11 bases.

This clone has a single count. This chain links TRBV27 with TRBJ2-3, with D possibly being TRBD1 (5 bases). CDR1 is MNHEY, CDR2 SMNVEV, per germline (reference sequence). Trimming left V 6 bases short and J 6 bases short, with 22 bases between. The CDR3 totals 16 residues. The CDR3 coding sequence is TGTGCCAGCAGCTCCAGGGTGGGAACCCTTGCGGATACGCAGTATTTT. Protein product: CASSSRVGTLADTQYF.

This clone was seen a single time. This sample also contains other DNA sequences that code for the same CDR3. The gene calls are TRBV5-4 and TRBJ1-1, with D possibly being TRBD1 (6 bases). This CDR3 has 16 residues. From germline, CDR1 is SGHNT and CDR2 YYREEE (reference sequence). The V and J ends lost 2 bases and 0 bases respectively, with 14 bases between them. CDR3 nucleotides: TGTGCCAGCAGCTTATCAGGGAGGGGGATGAACACTGAAGCTTTCTTT. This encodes CASSLSGRGMNTEAFF.

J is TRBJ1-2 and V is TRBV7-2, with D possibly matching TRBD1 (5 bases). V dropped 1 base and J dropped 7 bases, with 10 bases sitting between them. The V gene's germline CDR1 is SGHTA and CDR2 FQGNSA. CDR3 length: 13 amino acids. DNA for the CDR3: TGTGCCAGCAGCTTAGGGGGGGGAGGTGGCTACACCTTC. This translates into CASSLGGGGGYTF.

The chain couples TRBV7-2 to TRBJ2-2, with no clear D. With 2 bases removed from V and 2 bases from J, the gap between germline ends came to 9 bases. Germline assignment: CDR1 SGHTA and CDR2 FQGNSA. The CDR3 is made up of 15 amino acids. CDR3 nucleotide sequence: TGTGCCAGCAGCTTATGGTCGACCAACACCGGGGAGCTGTTTTTT. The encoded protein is CASSLWSTNTGELFF.

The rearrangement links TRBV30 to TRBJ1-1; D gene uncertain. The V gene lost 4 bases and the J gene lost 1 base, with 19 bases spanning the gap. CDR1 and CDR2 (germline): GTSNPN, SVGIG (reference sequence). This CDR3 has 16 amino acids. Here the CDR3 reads CAWNPSSGGGNTEAFF. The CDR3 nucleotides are TGTGCCTGGAATCCCTCATCGGGAGGCGGGAACACTGAAGCTTTCTTT.

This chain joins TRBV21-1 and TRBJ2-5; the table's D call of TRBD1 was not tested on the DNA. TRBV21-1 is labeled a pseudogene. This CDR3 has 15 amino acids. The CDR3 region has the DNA TGTGCCAGCAGCAAAGGGACAGGGTCTGGGGAGACCCAGTACTTC. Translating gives CASSKGTGSGETQYF.

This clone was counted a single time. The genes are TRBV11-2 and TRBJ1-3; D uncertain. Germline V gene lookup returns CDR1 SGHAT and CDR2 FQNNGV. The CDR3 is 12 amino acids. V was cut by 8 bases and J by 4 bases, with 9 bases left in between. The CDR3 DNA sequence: TGTGCCAGCGGAGAGGACGGAAACACCATATATTTT. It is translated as CASGEDGNTIYF.

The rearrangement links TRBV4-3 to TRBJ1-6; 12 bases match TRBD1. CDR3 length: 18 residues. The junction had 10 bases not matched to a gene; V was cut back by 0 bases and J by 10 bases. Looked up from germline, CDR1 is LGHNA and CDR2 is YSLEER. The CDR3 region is CASSQDTGTGGLGSPLHF. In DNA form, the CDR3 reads TGCGCCAGCAGCCAAGATACCGGGACAGGGGGCTTGGGATCACCCCTCCACTTT.

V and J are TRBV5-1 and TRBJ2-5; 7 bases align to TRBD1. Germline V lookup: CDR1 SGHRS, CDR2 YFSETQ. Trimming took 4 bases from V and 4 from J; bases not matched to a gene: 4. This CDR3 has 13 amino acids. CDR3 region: CASSTGTVETQYF. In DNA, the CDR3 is TGCGCCAGCAGCACCGGGACAGTAGAGACCCAGTACTTC.

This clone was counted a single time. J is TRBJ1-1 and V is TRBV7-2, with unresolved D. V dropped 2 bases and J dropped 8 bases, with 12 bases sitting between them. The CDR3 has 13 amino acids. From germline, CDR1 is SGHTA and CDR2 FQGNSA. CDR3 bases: TGTGCCAGCAGCTTAAACTTGGGTCAGGAAGCTTTCTTT. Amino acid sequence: CASSLNLGQEAFF.